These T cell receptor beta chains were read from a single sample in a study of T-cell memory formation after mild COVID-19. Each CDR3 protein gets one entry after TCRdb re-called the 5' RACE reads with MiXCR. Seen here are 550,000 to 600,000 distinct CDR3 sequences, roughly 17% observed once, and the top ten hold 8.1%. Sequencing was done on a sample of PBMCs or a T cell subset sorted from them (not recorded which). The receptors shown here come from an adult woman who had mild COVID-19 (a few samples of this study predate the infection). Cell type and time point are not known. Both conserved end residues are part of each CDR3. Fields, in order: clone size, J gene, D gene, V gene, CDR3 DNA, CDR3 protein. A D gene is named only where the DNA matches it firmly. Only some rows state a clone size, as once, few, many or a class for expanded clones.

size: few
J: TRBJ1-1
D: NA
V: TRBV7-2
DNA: TGTGCCAGCAGCATAAGTTCCACTGAAGCTTTCTTT
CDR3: CASSISSTEAFF

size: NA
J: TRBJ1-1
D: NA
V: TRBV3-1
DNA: TGTGCCAGCACCGCAGCTCGGGGCACGAACACTGAAGCTTTCTTT
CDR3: CASTAARGTNTEAFF

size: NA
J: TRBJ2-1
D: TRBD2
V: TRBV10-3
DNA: TGTGCCATCTCATGGGCGGGAGGAGGTAAGAATGAGCAGTTCTTC
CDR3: CAISWAGGGKNEQFF

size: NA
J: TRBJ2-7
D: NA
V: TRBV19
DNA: TGTGCCAGTAGCCGGGTAGAAGGGCACTACGAGCAGTACTTC
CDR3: CASSRVEGHYEQYF

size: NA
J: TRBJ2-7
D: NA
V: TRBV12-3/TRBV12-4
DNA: TGTGCCAGCAGTTTAGACCCTAGCTCCTACGAGCAGTACTTC
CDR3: CASSLDPSSYEQYF

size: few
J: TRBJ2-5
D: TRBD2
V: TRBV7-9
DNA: TGTGCCAGCAGCCATAGCGGGCAAGAGACCCAGTACTTC
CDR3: CASSHSGQETQYF

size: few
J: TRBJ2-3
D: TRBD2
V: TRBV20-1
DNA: TGCAGTGCTAGGCTAGCGGGGGTAGATACGCAGTATTTT
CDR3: CSARLAGVDTQYF

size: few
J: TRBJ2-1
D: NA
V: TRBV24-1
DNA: TGTGCCACCAGTGATTTGGGTTCCAATGAGCAGTTCTTC
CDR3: CATSDLGSNEQFF

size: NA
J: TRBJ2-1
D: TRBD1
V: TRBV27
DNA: TGTGCCAGCAGTGGGGGGACAGGGAGAGGTGAGCAGTTCTTC
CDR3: CASSGGTGRGEQFF

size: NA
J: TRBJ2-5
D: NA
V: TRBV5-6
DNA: TGTGCCAGCAGCTTGAATTTAGGGTCCCAAGAGACCCAGTACTTC
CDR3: CASSLNLGSQETQYF

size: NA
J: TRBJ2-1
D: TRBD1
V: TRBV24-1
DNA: TGTGCCACCAGAGAAACAGGGGGAGCTTTCTCGGAAAGGGGTGAGCAGTTCTTC
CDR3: CATRETGGAFSERGEQFF

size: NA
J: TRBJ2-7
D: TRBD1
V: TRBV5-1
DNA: TGCGCCAGCAGCCCGGGACAGGTGGCCTACGAGCAGTACTTC
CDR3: CASSPGQVAYEQYF

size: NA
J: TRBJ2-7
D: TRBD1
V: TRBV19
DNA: TGTGCCAGTAGTATATCCGGGACAGGGCCCTACGAGCAGTACTTC
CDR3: CASSISGTGPYEQYF

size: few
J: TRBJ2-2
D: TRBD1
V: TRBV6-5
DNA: TGTGCCAGCAGCTACAGGGGGTCGGGCACCGGGGAGCTGTTTTTT
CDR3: CASSYRGSGTGELFF

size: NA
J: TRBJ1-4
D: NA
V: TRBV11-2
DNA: TGTGCCAGCAGCCGAGTGGGATTGAAAAAACTGTTTTTT
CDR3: CASSRVGLKKLFF

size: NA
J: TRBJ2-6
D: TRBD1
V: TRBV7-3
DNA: TGTGCCAGCAGCCCCGGACAGGGTTTCTCTGGGGCCAACGTCCTGACTTTC
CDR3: CASSPGQGFSGANVLTF

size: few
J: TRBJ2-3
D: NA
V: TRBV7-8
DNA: TGTGCCAGCAGCTTCACAGACCGAAACGCGATCACAGATACGCAGTATTTT
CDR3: CASSFTDRNAITDTQYF

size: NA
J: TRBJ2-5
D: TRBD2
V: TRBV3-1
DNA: TGTGCCAGCAGCCACGGGAGGCAAGAGACCCAGTACTTC
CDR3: CASSHGRQETQYF

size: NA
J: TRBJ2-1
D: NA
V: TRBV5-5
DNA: TGTGCCAGCAGCCAACTTGGCAATGAGCAGTTCTTC
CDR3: CASSQLGNEQFF

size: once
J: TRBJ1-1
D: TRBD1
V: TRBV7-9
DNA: TGTGCCAGCAGCCGAGGGACAGGGGTTACTGAAGCTTTCTTT
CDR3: CASSRGTGVTEAFF

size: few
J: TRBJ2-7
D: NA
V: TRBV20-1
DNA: TGCAGTGCTAGAGATGGCACCCAGGTTTCCTCCTACGAGCAGTACTTC
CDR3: CSARDGTQVSSYEQYF

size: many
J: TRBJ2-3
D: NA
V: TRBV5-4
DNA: TGTGCCAGCAGCCGAAGGGCTAGAGAATCAGATACGCAGTATTTT
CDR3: CASSRRARESDTQYF

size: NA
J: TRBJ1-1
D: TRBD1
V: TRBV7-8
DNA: TGTGCCAGCAGCCTAGAGCGGACAGGGGTTCAAGCTTTCTTT
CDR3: CASSLERTGVQAFF

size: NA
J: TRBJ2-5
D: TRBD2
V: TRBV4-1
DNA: TGCGCCAGCAGCCAAGATAGGAGCGGGGTAGAGACCCAGTACTTC
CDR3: CASSQDRSGVETQYF

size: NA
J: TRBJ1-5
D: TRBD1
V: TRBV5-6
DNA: TGTGCCAGCAGCTTGGGTTCGGACAGGGGGCGTCGGCCCCAGCATTTT
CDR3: CASSLGSDRGRRPQHF

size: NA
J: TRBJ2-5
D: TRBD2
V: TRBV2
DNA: TGTGCCAGCGGTCTATTCCCGGGACTAGAAGGGACCCAGTACTTC
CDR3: CASGLFPGLEGTQYF

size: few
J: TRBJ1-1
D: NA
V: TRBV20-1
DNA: TGCAGTGCCACACTTGGGGCCACTGAAGCTTTCTTT
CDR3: CSATLGATEAFF

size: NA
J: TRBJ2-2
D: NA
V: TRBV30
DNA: TGTGGCGGCGGGGAGCTGTTTTTT
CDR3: CGGGELFF

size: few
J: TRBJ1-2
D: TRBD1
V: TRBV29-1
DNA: TGCAGCGTTGAAGAGGGGGACAGGGGGCTCTATGGCTACACCTTC
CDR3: CSVEEGDRGLYGYTF

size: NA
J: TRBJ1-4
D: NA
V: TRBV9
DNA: TGTGCCAGCAGCGTAGGTCCCGCAGGGTTTAATGAAAAACTGTTTTTT
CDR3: CASSVGPAGFNEKLFF

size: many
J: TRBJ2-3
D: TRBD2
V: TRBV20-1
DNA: TGCAGTGCTAGAGTGGCTAGCGGGAGAACAGATACGCAGTATTTT
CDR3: CSARVASGRTDTQYF

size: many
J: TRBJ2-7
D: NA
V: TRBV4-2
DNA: TGTGCCAGCAGCCAAGGGGCCAGCTCCTACGAGCAGTACTTC
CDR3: CASSQGASSYEQYF

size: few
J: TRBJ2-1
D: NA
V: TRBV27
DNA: TGTGCCAGCAGTTTGGGACGGATACGAATGCTTGAGCAGTTCTTC
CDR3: CASSLGRIRMLEQFF

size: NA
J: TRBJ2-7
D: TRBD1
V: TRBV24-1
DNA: TGTGCCACCAGTGATCTACAGGGGGGCGAGCAGTACTTC
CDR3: CATSDLQGGEQYF

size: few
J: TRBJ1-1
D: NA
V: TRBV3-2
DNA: TGTGCCAGCAGCCCAAGGTTCCCAGGGAGGAACACTGAAGCTTTCTTT
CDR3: CASSPRFPGRNTEAFF

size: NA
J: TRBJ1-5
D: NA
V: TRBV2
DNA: TGTGCCAGCAGTGCTCAGGGTAGCAATCAGCCCCAGCATTTT
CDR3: CASSAQGSNQPQHF

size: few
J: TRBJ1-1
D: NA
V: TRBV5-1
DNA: TGCGCCAGCAGGGACCCCATGGCCTCTGAAGCTTTCTTT
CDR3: CASRDPMASEAFF

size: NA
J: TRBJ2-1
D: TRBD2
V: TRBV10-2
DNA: TGCGCCAGCAGTGAGTCAGGAGGACTAGCGGGTTCCTACAATGAGCAGTTCTTC
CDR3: CASSESGGLAGSYNEQFF

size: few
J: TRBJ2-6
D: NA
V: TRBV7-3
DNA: TGTGCCAGCAGCTTAAGAGGGGGTGCTGGGGCCAACGTCCTGACTTTC
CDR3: CASSLRGGAGANVLTF

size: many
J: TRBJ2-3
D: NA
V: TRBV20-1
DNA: TGCAGTGCTAGTACCCCCACCACAGATACGCAGTATTTT
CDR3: CSASTPTTDTQYF

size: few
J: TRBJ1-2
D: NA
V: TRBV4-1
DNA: TGCGCCAGCAGCCAAGATTCCCATCTTAACTATGGCTACACCTTC
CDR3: CASSQDSHLNYGYTF

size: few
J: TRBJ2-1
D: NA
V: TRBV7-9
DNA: TGTGCCAGCACTAACAATGAGCAGTTCTTC
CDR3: CASTNNEQFF

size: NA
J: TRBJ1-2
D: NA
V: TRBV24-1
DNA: TGTGCCACCAGTGATCATACAGGTTTAGGTGGCTACACCTTC
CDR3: CATSDHTGLGGYTF

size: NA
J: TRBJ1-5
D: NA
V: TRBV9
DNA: TGTGCCAGCAGCGTAGCGCCGGGTAGCAATCAGCCCCAGCATTTT
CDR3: CASSVAPGSNQPQHF

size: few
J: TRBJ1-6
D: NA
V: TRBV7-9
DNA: TGTGCCAGCAGCTCGACCGCAGTCTCCTTCGGGAATTCACCCCTCCACTTT
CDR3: CASSSTAVSFGNSPLHF

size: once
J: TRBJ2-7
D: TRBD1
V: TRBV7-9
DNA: TGTGCCAGCAGCGGCTACCGGGACAGGGCCTACGAGCAGTACTTC
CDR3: CASSGYRDRAYEQYF

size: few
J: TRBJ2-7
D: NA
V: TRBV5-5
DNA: TGTGCCAGCAGCCGCTTATCCGGGACACGGACCTACGAGCAGTACTTC
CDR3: CASSRLSGTRTYEQYF

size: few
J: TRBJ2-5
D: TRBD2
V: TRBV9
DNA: TGTGCCAGCACCGCTAGCGGGAGGGCCGGAGAGACCCAGTACTTC
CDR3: CASTASGRAGETQYF

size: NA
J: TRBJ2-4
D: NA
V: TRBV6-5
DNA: TGTGCCAGCGCAAGACCGGGGTGGGGAAACATTCAGTACTTC
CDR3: CASARPGWGNIQYF

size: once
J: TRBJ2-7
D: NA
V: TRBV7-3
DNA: TGTGCCAGCAGCGCGGGGAACGAGCAGTACTTC
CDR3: CASSAGNEQYF